These 15 T cell receptor beta chains share one sample of origin, sequenced in a study of human T cells and chemical hapten exposure. Time point specified: patch test 1, 2 weeks after DPC sensitization. Indicated treatment: therapeutic diphenylcyclopropenone sensitization with weekly scalp DPC. TCRdb itself ran the RACE reads through MiXCR, one entry per CDR3 protein. The data show around 300,000 distinct CDR3 sequences, around 6.9% seen once. Material: whole blood, obtained in connection with sensitization to the hapten diphenylcyclopropenone (DPC). Every receptor here comes from a woman aged 18-35 years with alopecia areata. Some clones in this sample may be carry-over from other donors' samples.

V gene TRBV20-1 combines with J gene TRBJ2-3; 7 bases are shared with TRBD2. This CDR3 is 13 amino acids long. Germline loops: CDR1 DFQATT, CDR2 SNEGSKA (reference sequence). V shed 2 bases and J 4 bases; nucleotides not matched to a gene: 3. DNA of the CDR3: TGCAGTGCTAGAAGCGGGGAAGCAGATACGCAGTATTTT. This sequence encodes CSARSGEADTQYF.

The chain couples TRBV21-1 to TRBJ1-1; the tabulated D call, TRBD1, remains unverified against the DNA. TRBV21-1 is tagged as a pseudogene. The CDR3 runs to 11 residues. CDR3 protein: CASPGGVIAFF. The CDR3, as DNA: TGTGCCAGCCCTGGGGGGGTGATAGCTTTCTTT.

This clonotype occurred many times. The gene calls are TRBV5-4 and TRBJ2-3; D may be TRBD1 (5 bases). V was trimmed by 2 bases and J by 3 bases, leaving 10 bases between them. The CDR3 runs 14 residues. The germline CDR1 and CDR2 sequences are SGHNT and YYREEE (reference sequence). The CDR3 reads CASSLSRQTDTQYF. DNA of the CDR3: TGTGCCAGCAGCTTATCCAGACAGACAGATACGCAGTATTTT. Together with reference TRBV5-4 and TRBJ2-3, the CDR3 gives the full variable domain: ETGVTQSPTHLIKTRGQQVTLRCSSQSGHNTVSWYQQALGQGPQFIFQYYREEENGRGNFPPRFSGLQFPNYSSELNVNALELDDSALYLCASSLSRQTDTQYFGPGTRLTVL.

This clonotype was seen a handful of times. The chain is built from TRBV2 and TRBJ1-2; D call uncertain. Trimming cost V 10 bases and J 4 bases, with 13 bases left between them. This CDR3 spans 12 amino acids. Germline CDR1 and CDR2: SNHLY and FYNNEI. The CDR3 sequence: CAISATAYGYTF. The CDR3 nucleotides read TGTGCCATCTCAGCAACAGCCTATGGCTACACCTTC.

The chain employs TRBV24-1 and TRBJ2-5; TRBD2 is a possible D gene (5 bases). The CDR3 spans 14 residues. Germline V CDR1 and CDR2: KGHDR, SFDVKD. Deletions cut 3 bases from V and 3 bases from J, with 10 bases between. The CDR3, as DNA: TGTGCCACCAGTGATGAGGGATGGAAAGAGACCCAGTACTTC. This sequence encodes CATSDEGWKETQYF.

The sample holds a few counts of this clonotype. V gene TRBV3-1 combines with J gene TRBJ1-5, with D unclear. This CDR3 spans 14 amino acids. Germline V lookup: CDR1 LGHDT, CDR2 YNNKEL (reference sequence). Trimming pared 1 base from V and 2 bases from J, leaving 6 bases between. CDR3 amino acids: CASSQARGNQPQHF. As DNA, the CDR3 is TGTGCCAGCAGCCAAGCTAGGGGCAATCAGCCCCAGCATTTT.

The sample holds many counts of this clonotype. As DNA, the CDR3 is TGTGCCAGCAGCAACGAGAGATCTCGAATAAGGGGCGAGCAGTACTTC. Encoded protein: CASSNERSRIRGEQYF. V is TRBV4-2 and J is TRBJ2-7; the D gene is possibly TRBD1 (5 bases). Looked up from germline, CDR1 is LGHNA and CDR2 is YNFKEQ. CDR3 length: 16 residues. V was cut by 5 bases and J by 6 bases, with 23 bases left in between.

CDR3 bases: TGTGCCAGCAGTTGGGACAGGGTCGAGCCTAATGAAAAACTGTTTTTT. As protein: CASSWDRVEPNEKLFF. The gene calls are TRBV28 and TRBJ1-4; 9 nucleotides match TRBD1. The V and J ends lost 4 bases and 3 bases, in that order; junction bases with no gene match: 6. Germline V lookup: CDR1 MDHEN, CDR2 SYDVKM. There are 16 residues in the CDR3.

This clonotype was detected only a few times. This chain's CDR3 is CASSSTERGPQHF. CDR3 DNA: TGTGCCAGCAGCTCAACCGAGCGGGGGCCCCAGCATTTT. The chain has TRBV7-9 and TRBJ1-5; D not certain. Trimming removed 4 bases at V and 9 bases at J, with 13 bases between. The CDR3 runs 13 residues. Germline lookup yields CDR1 SEHNR and CDR2 FQNEAQ (reference sequence).

The J gene is TRBJ2-2, the V gene TRBV12-3 or TRBV12-4, with D perhaps being TRBD1 or TRBD2 (5 bases each). CDR3 length: 17 residues. The V end lost 5 bases, the J end lost 7 bases, and 23 bases lay between the germline ends. CDR3 bases: TGTGCCAGCAGTGCCGGGACGAAAAATCTAGGAAACGGGGAGCTGTTTTTT. Amino acid sequence: CASSAGTKNLGNGELFF.

CDR3: CSARGGTGPRGPQHF. In DNA, the CDR3 is TGCAGTGCTAGAGGGGGAACAGGGCCCCGGGGACCCCAGCATTTT. The chain couples TRBV20-1 to TRBJ1-5; maybe TRBD1 (6 bases). CDR1 and CDR2 from the germline V gene are DFQATT and SNEGSKA (reference sequence). The CDR3 totals 15 residues. The germline V and J ends were trimmed by 1 base and 10 bases, with 20 bases remaining between them.

This chain joins TRBV28 and TRBJ2-3; D is unclear. V was trimmed by 4 bases and J by 1 base, leaving 12 bases between them. The germline V gene encodes CDR1 MDHEN and CDR2 SYDVKM. This CDR3 region has 15 residues. The CDR3 loop is CASSYLGLGTDTQYF. The CDR3 nucleotides read TGTGCCAGCAGTTACTTGGGTTTGGGCACAGATACGCAGTATTTT.

This clonotype was counted a few times. The chain employs TRBV10-3 and TRBJ1-6, with D possibly being TRBD1 (5 bases). The CDR3 is made up of 15 amino acids. Trimming stripped 4 bases from V and 6 bases from J, with 13 bases between. CDR1 and CDR2 from the germline V gene are ENHRY and SYGVKD. CDR3 sequence (DNA): TGTGCCATCAGTGCTGCAGGTGGGGGTAATTCACCCCTCCACTTT. Amino acids: CAISAAGGGNSPLHF.

The CDR3 nucleotides read TGTGCCAGCAGCCCCCGCTGGGGGATCGACACTGAAGCTTTCTTT. This gives the protein CASSPRWGIDTEAFF. The chain combines TRBV4-2 with TRBJ1-1, with D possibly matching TRBD1 (5 bases). V shed 4 bases and J shed 3 bases, with 15 bases lying between them. CDR1 and CDR2 (germline): LGHNA, YNFKEQ. This CDR3 comprises 15 residues.

This clonotype was recorded a few times. The chain employs TRBV4-3 and TRBJ1-5; D unclear. Germline CDR1 LGHNA, CDR2 YSLEER. The V and J ends lost 0 bases and 2 bases respectively, with 11 bases between them. This CDR3 region has 16 residues. CDR3 sequence: CASSQDRAIGNQPQHF. Written as DNA, the CDR3 is TGCGCCAGCAGCCAAGATCGGGCGATTGGCAATCAGCCCCAGCATTTT.